Detailed here is one TCR beta chain. The record originates from a study of shared clonotypes between healthy human individuals. Terminally differentiated effector memory CD45RA+ cells were excluded from the naive CD8 cells, which were CD45RO-negative and positively selected for CCR7. The germline V and J ends were trimmed by 5 bases and 3 bases, with 16 bases remaining between them. The germline gives CDR1 SGHTA, CDR2 FQGNSA. The CDR3 is 15 amino acids. Only in-frame clones appear in the TCRdb table, and some are missing; sequencing was by immunoSEQ multiplex PCR. The table has some 2 million clones, about 95% seen once.

This chain connects TRBV7-2 to TRBJ2-5; D may be TRBD1 or TRBD2 (5 bases each). The sequence was collected from a man between 18 and 35 years old in good health. The sequencing input was naive CD8+ T cells sorted from blood. The CDR3, as DNA: TGTGCCAGCAGCCTCAACCGGGACGGAGAAGAGACCCAGTACTTC. Translation gives CASSLNRDGEETQYF.